A selection of T cell receptor beta chains follows, all from one sample in a study of T cell responses to AZD1222 COVID-19 vaccine. This table comes from immunoSEQ multiplex PCR, and its TCRdb copy is limited to in-frame clones, with some not included. In the table there are about 160,000 clones, around 90% of which are singletons. Sample: peripheral blood, taken on day 0 of AZD1222 vaccination. These receptors all come from an adult in good health. CDR3s include the opening cysteine and the closing phenylalanine or tryptophan. D genes are given only for firm matches. Some rows have no size entry. The others give once, few or many, or a class for an expanded clone.

j_call	v_call	clone_size	cdr3_length	d_call	cdr3_aa	cdr3_nt
TRBJ2-7	TRBV2	-	14	TRBD1	CASSLDRGHDEQYF	TGTGCCAGCAGCCTGGACAGGGGGCACGACGAGCAGTACTTC
TRBJ1-4	TRBV2	-	10	-	CASSTEKLFF	TGTGCCAGCAGCACCGAAAAACTGTTTTTT
TRBJ1-5	TRBV19	once	15	-	CASSSDRFNNQPQHF	TGTGCCAGTTCGAGCGACCGCTTTAACAATCAGCCCCAGCATTTT
TRBJ1-2	TRBV25-1	once	15	-	CASSELMGFDYGYTF	TGTGCCAGCAGTGAATTAATGGGGTTCGACTATGGCTACACCTTC
TRBJ1-5	TRBV12-5	-	12	-	CASGLRPWPQHF	TGTGCTAGTGGTTTGCGCCCCTGGCCCCAGCATTTT
TRBJ1-3	TRBV7-2	-	15	-	CASSPGVGMGNTIYF	TGTGCCAGCAGCCCCGGGGTGGGAATGGGAAACACCATATATTTT
TRBJ2-7	TRBV27	-	13	-	CASSFGQGGEQYF	TGTGCCAGCAGTTTTGGGCAGGGAGGCGAGCAGTACTTC
TRBJ2-2	TRBV6-5	-	15	TRBD2	CASSQLAGFTGELFF	TGTGCCAGCAGCCAACTAGCGGGGTTTACCGGGGAGCTGTTTTTT
TRBJ2-7	TRBV10-1	-	13	-	CASSEGSVYEQYF	TGCGCCAGCAGTGAGGGCAGCGTCTACGAGCAGTACTTC
TRBJ2-2	TRBV7-3	-	15	-	CASSSLGANTGELFF	TGTGCCAGCAGCTCACTTGGAGCGAACACCGGGGAGCTGTTTTTT
TRBJ2-3	TRBV24-1	-	16	-	CATSDFDTWGTDTQYF	TGTGCCACCAGTGATTTTGACACGTGGGGCACAGATACGCAGTATTTT
TRBJ2-7	TRBV28	-	14	-	CASSLSLRFYEQYF	TGTGCCAGCAGTTTAAGTCTCCGGTTCTACGAGCAGTACTTC
TRBJ2-1	TRBV10-2	once	15	-	CASSEFRGSYNEQFF	TGCGCCAGCAGTGAGTTCCGGGGGTCCTACAATGAGCAGTTCTTC
TRBJ1-1	TRBV28	-	14	-	CASSLGRRNTEAFF	TGTGCCAGCAGTTTGGGCAGAAGGAACACTGAAGCTTTCTTT
TRBJ1-2	TRBV4-3	-	13	-	CASSQERNYGYTF	TGCGCCAGCAGCCAAGAAAGGAACTATGGCTACACCTTC
TRBJ1-2	TRBV7-2	-	14	-	CASSLARVHYGYTF	TGTGCCAGCAGCTTAGCGCGTGTTCACTATGGCTACACCTTC
TRBJ2-5	TRBV4-1	-	18	TRBD2	CASSLAGTSGRELETQYF	TGCGCCAGCAGCCTCGCCGGGACTAGCGGGAGGGAGTTGGAGACCCAGTACTTC
TRBJ1-4	TRBV28	-	16	-	CASSSLLFATNEKLFF	TGTGCCAGCAGTTCCCTCCTTTTTGCAACTAATGAAAAACTGTTTTTT
TRBJ1-1	TRBV19	-	15	-	CASSIEQGLNTEAFF	TGTGCCAGTAGTATAGAGCAGGGGCTGAACACTGAAGCTTTCTTT
TRBJ2-1	TRBV9	few	11	-	CASSVENEQFF	TGTGCCAGCAGCGTGGAGAATGAGCAGTTCTTC
TRBJ2-5	TRBV6-4	-	15	TRBD2	CASSEGLAPQETQYF	TGTGCCAGCAGTGAGGGACTAGCTCCACAAGAGACCCAGTACTTC
TRBJ1-1	TRBV7-9	-	12	-	CASNSGGTEAFF	TGTGCCAGCAACTCGGGGGGGACTGAAGCTTTCTTT
TRBJ1-5	TRBV7-9	-	12	-	CASSRGPQPQHF	TGTGCCAGCAGCCGGGGGCCTCAGCCCCAGCATTTT
TRBJ1-3	TRBV18	-	15	-	CASSPPSAGGNTIYF	TGTGCCAGCTCACCACCATCGGCGGGGGGAAACACCATATATTTT
TRBJ2-3	TRBV24-1	-	15	-	CATSDLGGGTDTQYF	TGTGCCACCAGTGATTTGGGAGGTGGCACAGATACGCAGTATTTT
TRBJ1-2	TRBV4-3	-	14	-	CASSQLGFNYGYTF	TGCGCCAGCAGCCAACTGGGATTTAACTATGGCTACACCTTC
TRBJ1-2	TRBV7-8	-	13	-	CASSEQDPEGYTF	TGTGCCAGCAGTGAGCAGGACCCGGAGGGCTACACCTTC
TRBJ1-2	TRBV9	once	15	-	CASSVGGGANYGYTF	TGTGCCAGCAGCGTAGGAGGGGGGGCAAACTATGGCTACACCTTC
TRBJ1-2	TRBV19	-	13	TRBD1	CASSMDRAAGYTF	TGTGCCAGTAGTATGGACAGGGCGGCTGGCTACACCTTC
TRBJ2-7	TRBV9	-	17	TRBD2	CASSPTSGTILSYEQYF	TGTGCCAGCAGCCCCACTAGCGGGACGATCCTCTCCTACGAGCAGTACTTC
TRBJ1-2	TRBV29-1	-	16	TRBD1	CSVEAPRTGANYGYTF	TGCAGCGTTGAAGCCCCCCGGACAGGGGCTAACTATGGCTACACCTTC
TRBJ2-3	TRBV7-2	-	16	-	CASSLARDRSTDTQYF	TGTGCCAGCAGCTTAGCGCGGGACAGAAGCACAGATACGCAGTATTTT
TRBJ2-7	TRBV5-1	-	18	TRBD1	CASSFREGRQGADYEQYF	TGCGCCAGCAGCTTCCGAGAGGGAAGACAGGGGGCGGATTACGAGCAGTACTTC
TRBJ2-2	TRBV6-5	-	16	TRBD2	CASSYGLAGNTGELFF	TGTGCCAGCAGTTACGGACTAGCGGGCAACACCGGGGAGCTGTTTTTT
TRBJ1-6	TRBV19	few	14	TRBD1	CATRAGGHNSPLHF	TGTGCCACCAGGGCAGGGGGCCATAATTCACCCCTCCACTTT
TRBJ1-2	TRBV15	-	18	-	CATSRDRGGLPANYGYTF	TGTGCCACCAGCAGAGATCGGGGGGGATTACCAGCTAACTATGGCTACACCTTC
TRBJ1-3	TRBV19	-	14	-	CASGDPRRENTIYF	TGTGCCAGTGGGGACCCTCGGCGGGAAAACACCATATATTTT
TRBJ2-5	TRBV4-3	-	18	TRBD2	CASSQVSAGGFSQRTQYF	TGCGCCAGCAGCCAAGTATCAGCGGGAGGCTTCAGTCAACGGACCCAGTACTTC
TRBJ1-1	TRBV20-1	-	10	-	CSALRPDQFF	TGCAGTGCGCTCCGACCAGACCAGTTCTTT
TRBJ2-1	TRBV6-5	-	11	-	CASSRRGEQFF	TGTGCCAGCAGCCGGAGAGGTGAGCAGTTCTTC
TRBJ2-1	TRBV6-6	once	16	TRBD1	CASSYLTGTGYNEQFF	TGTGCCAGCAGTTACTTGACCGGGACAGGGTACAATGAGCAGTTCTTC
TRBJ1-2	TRBV7-2	-	15	-	CASSQQVRGQDGYTF	TGTGCCAGCAGCCAACAAGTTCGGGGTCAGGATGGCTACACCTTC
TRBJ2-1	TRBV29-1	-	10	-	CSAANNEQFF	TGCAGCGCCGCGAACAATGAGCAGTTCTTC
TRBJ1-5	TRBV10-3	-	12	-	CAISESNQPQHF	TGTGCCATCAGTGAGTCCAATCAGCCCCAGCATTTT
TRBJ2-7	TRBV30	-	14	-	CAWERARVGYEQYF	TGTGCCTGGGAACGCGCGAGGGTTGGCTACGAGCAGTACTTC
TRBJ2-7	TRBV6-5	-	14	TRBD1	CASTATGGPYEQYF	TGTGCCAGCACAGCCACAGGGGGCCCCTACGAGCAGTACTTC
TRBJ1-2	TRBV19	-	14	TRBD1	CASSPDRGNYGYTF	TGTGCCAGTAGCCCGGACAGGGGAAACTATGGCTACACCTTC
TRBJ1-2	TRBV6-5	once	14	TRBD1	CASRHTTGAYGYTF	TGTGCCAGCAGGCACACTACAGGGGCTTATGGCTACACCTTC
TRBJ2-1	TRBV11-3	-	15	TRBD2	CASSLWTSGFNEQFF	TGTGCCAGCAGCTTATGGACTAGCGGTTTCAATGAGCAGTTCTTC
TRBJ1-1	TRBV27	once	12	-	CASSRVGYEAFF	TGTGCCAGCTCCCGAGTGGGGTATGAAGCTTTCTTT
TRBJ2-5	TRBV6-5	-	14	-	CASSYYRTEETQYF	TGTGCCAGCAGTTACTATCGGACAGAAGAGACCCAGTACTTC